The sequence of this T cell receptor (beta chain) was determined in a study of OX40 agonist ivuxolimab in advanced cancers. Findings and caveats of the study: The 0.1-3.0 mg/kg partial responders had among the lowest clonal expansion. Low normalized T-cell clonal expansion was additionally recorded for some nonresponders.

A few counts support this clone. Antigen specificity is unknown. There are 14 residues in the CDR3. V was pared by 1 base and J by 5 bases, with 12 bases between. Per the germline V gene, CDR1 is LGHNA and CDR2 is YSLEER. Profiled with immunoSEQ multiplex PCR; TCRdb holds only in-frame clones, not every one. The data show around 16,000 clones, roughly 60% seen once. The sequence was obtained from an adult with an advanced solid tumor such as melanoma, head and neck, liver or kidney cancer. The sample consisted of CD4+ or CD8+ T cells sorted from blood, taken in a trial of the OX40 agonist ivuxolimab. The genes are TRBV4-3 and TRBJ2-7; no definite D call. DNA for the CDR3: TGCGCCAGCAGCCAAGGGTCTGGCTTGGACGAGCAGTACTTC. Its protein product is CASSQGSGLDEQYF.